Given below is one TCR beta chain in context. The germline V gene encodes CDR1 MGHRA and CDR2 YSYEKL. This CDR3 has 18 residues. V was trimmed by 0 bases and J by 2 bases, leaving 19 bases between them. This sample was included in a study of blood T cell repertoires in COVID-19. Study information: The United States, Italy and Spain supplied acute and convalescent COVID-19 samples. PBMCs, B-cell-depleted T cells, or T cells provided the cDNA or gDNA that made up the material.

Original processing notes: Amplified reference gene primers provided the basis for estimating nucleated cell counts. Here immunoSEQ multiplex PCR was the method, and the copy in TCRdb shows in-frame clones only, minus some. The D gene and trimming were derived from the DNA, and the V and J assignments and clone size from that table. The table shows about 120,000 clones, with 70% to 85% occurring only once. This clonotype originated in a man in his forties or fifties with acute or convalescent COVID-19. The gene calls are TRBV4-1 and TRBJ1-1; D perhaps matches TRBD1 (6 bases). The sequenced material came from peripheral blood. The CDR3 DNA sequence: TGCGCCAGCAGCCAAGATCGGGGTCAGGGGACGGGAAACACTGAAGCTTTCTTT. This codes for CASSQDRGQGTGNTEAFF.